The clone carrying this T cell receptor (beta chain) has a handful of counts. TCRdb passed the RT-PCR reads through MiXCR, listing each CDR3 protein once. The sample includes about 960,000 distinct CDR3 sequences, more than 15% of them seen just once. This sample stems from a study of patients and donors after allogeneic stem cell transplantation. V was pared by 4 bases and J by 4 bases, with 7 bases of the junction left unmatched. Germline CDR1 reads SGHNT; CDR2 reads YYREEE (reference sequence). This CDR3 region has 17 residues. V usage is TRBV5-4 and J usage is TRBJ2-1, with TRBD2 identical over 14 bases. The specimen was blood, either unsorted or a sorted T cell fraction (not recorded which). The receptor was derived from a human donor who was either an allogeneic HSCT recipient or a stem cell or donor lymphocyte infusion donor (not recorded which). It is not recorded whose cells these are; they may come from a transplant donor. CDR3 in DNA: TGTGCCAGCAGCCCCGGGACTAGCGGGGGCCGATACAATGAGCAGTTCTTC. Its protein is CASSPGTSGGRYNEQFF.